Sequencing of this T cell receptor beta chain was carried out in a study of cytomegalovirus exposure and HLA in healthy donors. Study-wide findings and caveats: A few chains linked to CMV were shown in vitro to be specific for CMV antigens. Presence/absence analysis assumed near-uniform sequencing depth across donors.

Comment on this clone: Its antigen is currently unknown.

CDR3 length equals 16 residues. V was clipped by 0 bases and J by 5 bases, with 17 bases between them. From germline, CDR1 is SGHRS and CDR2 YFSETQ. PCR amplification relied on 60 Vbeta primers (plus 13 Jbeta primers). Libraries were prepared by immunoSEQ multiplex PCR; TCRdb keeps only in-frame clonotypes and omits some of them. The sample holds more than 95,000 clones; about four fifths are singletons and the top ten take around 4%. The clonotype comes from a woman aged 25 to 45 in good health and CMV-seronegative. This rearrangement joins TRBV5-1 to TRBJ2-5, with D maybe TRBD1 (7 bases). Sequenced sample: PBMCs. As DNA, the CDR3 is TGCGCCAGCAGCTTGGCGGGGGACAGATGGGGGGAGACCCAGTACTTC. Translated, it gives CASSLAGDRWGETQYF. Based on the CDR3 plus reference TRBV5-1 and TRBJ2-5, the full variable domain is KAGVTQTPRYLIKTRGQQVTLSCSPISGHRSVSWYQQTPGQGLQFLFEYFSETQRNKGNFPGRFSGRQFSNSRSEMNVSTLELGDSALYLCASSLAGDRWGETQYFGPGTRLLVL.